This entry is about one T cell receptor (beta chain). In the authors' methods: From reference gene primer amplification, estimates of nucleated cell counts were derived. TCRdb's copy holds only in-frame clones and misses some; the assay was immunoSEQ multiplex PCR. V and J calls and clone size are given by that table; D and trimming were obtained from the DNA. The data show 300,000 to 350,000 clones, roughly 87% seen once. This entry comes from a study of blood T cell repertoires in COVID-19. Study information: The United States, Italy and Spain provided the acute and convalescent COVID-19 samples. From T cells, B-cell-depleted T cells, or PBMCs came the material, which was cDNA or gDNA.

CDR3 length equals 18 residues. Trimming removed 5 bases from V and 4 bases from J; junction bases left unmatched: 16. Germline V CDR1 and CDR2: SGHRS, YFSETQ. Sequencing input: peripheral blood. The chain has TRBV5-1 and TRBJ2-1; 9 bases agree with TRBD2. The receptor was isolated from a man aged 18 to 30 with active or convalescent COVID-19. For the CDR3, the DNA is TGCGCCAGCAGTGGGACGGAAGATAGCGGGGGCCCTTACAATGAGCAGTTCTTC. The encoded protein is CASSGTEDSGGPYNEQFF.